The T cell receptor (beta chain) under discussion was sequenced for a study of blood T cell repertoires in COVID-19. In the study overall: The United States, Italy and Spain were the sources of the acute and convalescent COVID-19 samples. From T cells, B-cell-depleted T cells, or PBMCs came the material, which was cDNA or gDNA.

The V gene lost 5 bases and the J gene lost 1 base, with 11 bases spanning the gap. The CDR3 is made up of 14 amino acids. Germline V CDR1 and CDR2: SNHLY, FYNNEI. Study processing details: Reference gene primer amplification yielded estimated nucleated cell counts. Profiled with immunoSEQ multiplex PCR; TCRdb holds only in-frame clones, not every one. V, J and clone size are taken as reported in that table, and D and trimming were inferred from the DNA itself. The sample comprises tens of thousands of clones, roughly 85% of which are singletons, and about 4% rests with the top ten. The sequencing sample was made of peripheral blood. The TCR was taken from a woman in her 70s with acute or convalescent COVID-19. The chain carries TRBV2 and TRBJ1-2; no reliable D call. The CDR3 DNA follows: TGTGCCAGCAGTTCCCGACTGATTAACTATGGCTACACCTTC. Its protein product is CASSSRLINYGYTF.